This paragraph covers one T cell receptor (beta chain) sequence. The antigen is not known. These data belong to a study of early T cells in non-severe SARS-CoV-2 infection. As for the study in general: Unsorted whole-blood RNA was sequenced in bulk, leaving chains unpaired.

Findings and limits, study-wide: Anti-spike CD8 responses were favored in VDJdb matching, and private and CD4 specificities were missed.

Attachment of unique molecular identifiers to individual cDNA molecules was performed. One entry per CDR3 protein results from TCRdb running MiXCR on the 5' RACE reads. The profile shows tens of thousands of distinct CDR3 sequences, roughly 9% of them singletons. This clonotype was obtained from an adult who was a healthcare worker with PCR-confirmed SARS-CoV-2 infection or an uninfected control (not recorded which). Sequences were obtained from whole blood.

The chain's CDR3 is CSVEDRGPSYEQYF. CDR3 coding DNA: TGCAGCGTGGAGGACAGGGGACCCTCCTACGAGCAGTACTTC. The chain joins TRBV29-1 to TRBJ2-7; TRBD1 aligns across 9 bases. V gave up 6 bases and J gave up 0 bases; unmatched junction bases: 6. The CDR3 consists of 14 residues. The germline V gene has CDR1 SQVTM and CDR2 ANQGSEA.